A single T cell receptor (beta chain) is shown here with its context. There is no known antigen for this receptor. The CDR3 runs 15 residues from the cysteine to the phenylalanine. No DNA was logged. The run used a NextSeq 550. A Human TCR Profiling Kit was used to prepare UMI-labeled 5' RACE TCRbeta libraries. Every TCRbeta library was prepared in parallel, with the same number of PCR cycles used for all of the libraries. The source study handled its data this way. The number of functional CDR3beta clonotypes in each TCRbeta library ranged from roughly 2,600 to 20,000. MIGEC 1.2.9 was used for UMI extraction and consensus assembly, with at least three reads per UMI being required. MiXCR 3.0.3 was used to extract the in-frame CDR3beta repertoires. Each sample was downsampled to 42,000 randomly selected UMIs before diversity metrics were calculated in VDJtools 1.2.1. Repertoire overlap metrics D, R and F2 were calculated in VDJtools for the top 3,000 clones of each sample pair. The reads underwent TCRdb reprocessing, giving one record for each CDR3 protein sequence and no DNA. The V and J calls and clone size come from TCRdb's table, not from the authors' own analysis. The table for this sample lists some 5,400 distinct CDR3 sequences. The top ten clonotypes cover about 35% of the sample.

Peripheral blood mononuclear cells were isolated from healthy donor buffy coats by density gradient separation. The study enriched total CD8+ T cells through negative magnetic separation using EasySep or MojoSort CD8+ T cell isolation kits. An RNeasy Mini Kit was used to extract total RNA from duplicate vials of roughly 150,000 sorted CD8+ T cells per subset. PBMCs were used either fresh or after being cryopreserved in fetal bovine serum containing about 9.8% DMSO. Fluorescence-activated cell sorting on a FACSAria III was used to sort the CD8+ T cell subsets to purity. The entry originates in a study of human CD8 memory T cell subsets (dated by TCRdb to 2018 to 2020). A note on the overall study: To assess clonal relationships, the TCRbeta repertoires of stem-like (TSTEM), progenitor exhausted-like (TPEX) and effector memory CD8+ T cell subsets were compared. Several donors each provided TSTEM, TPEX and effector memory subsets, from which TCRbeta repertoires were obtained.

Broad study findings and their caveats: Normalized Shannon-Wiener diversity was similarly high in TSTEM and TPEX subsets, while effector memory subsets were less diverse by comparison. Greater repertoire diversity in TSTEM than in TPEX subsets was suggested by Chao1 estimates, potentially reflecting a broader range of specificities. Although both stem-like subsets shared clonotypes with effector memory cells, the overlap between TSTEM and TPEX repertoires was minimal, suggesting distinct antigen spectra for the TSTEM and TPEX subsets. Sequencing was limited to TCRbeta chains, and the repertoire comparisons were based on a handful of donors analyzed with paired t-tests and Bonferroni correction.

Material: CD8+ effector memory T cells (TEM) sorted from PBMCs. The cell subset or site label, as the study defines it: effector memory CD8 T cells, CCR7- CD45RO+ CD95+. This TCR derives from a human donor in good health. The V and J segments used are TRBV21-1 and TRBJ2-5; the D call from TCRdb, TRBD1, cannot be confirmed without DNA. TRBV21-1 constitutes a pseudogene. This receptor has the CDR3 CASSKGTGGGETQYF.